This record looks at one T cell receptor (beta chain) sequence and its context. The data originate from a study of cytomegalovirus exposure and HLA in healthy donors. PCR amplification relied on 60 Vbeta primers (plus 13 Jbeta primers). TCRdb's copy holds only in-frame clones and misses some; the assay was immunoSEQ multiplex PCR. Found here are about 70,000 clones; the top ten clones hold 2.4%. This CDR3 contains 16 residues. Trimming pared 2 bases from V and 1 base from J, leaving 14 bases between. Germline assignment: CDR1 KGHSH and CDR2 LQKENI. The chain recombines TRBV18 with TRBJ1-1; D may be TRBD1 (6 bases). The specimen was PBMCs. The origin of this receptor is a female donor in good health and CMV-seropositive. CDR3 protein: CASSPRSGTTNTEAFF. DNA of the CDR3: TGTGCCAGCTCACCAAGATCCGGGACAACGAACACTGAAGCTTTCTTT.